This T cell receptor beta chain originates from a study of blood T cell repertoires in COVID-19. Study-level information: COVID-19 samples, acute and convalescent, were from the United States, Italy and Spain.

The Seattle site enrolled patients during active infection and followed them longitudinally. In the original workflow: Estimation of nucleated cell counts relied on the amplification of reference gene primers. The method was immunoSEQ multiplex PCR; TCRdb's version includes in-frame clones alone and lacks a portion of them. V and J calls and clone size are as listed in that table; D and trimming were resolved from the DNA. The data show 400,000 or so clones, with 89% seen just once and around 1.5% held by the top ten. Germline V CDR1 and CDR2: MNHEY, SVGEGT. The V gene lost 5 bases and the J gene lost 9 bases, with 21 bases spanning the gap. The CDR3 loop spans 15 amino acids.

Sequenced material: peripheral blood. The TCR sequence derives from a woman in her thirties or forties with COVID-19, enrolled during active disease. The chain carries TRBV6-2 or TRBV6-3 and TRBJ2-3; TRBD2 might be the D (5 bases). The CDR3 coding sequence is TGTGCCAGCAGTATCCGAGACACTAGTATCTGGACGCAGTATTTT. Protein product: CASSIRDTSIWTQYF.